These T cell receptor beta chains were read from a single sample in a study of blood T cell repertoires in COVID-19. Libraries were prepared by immunoSEQ multiplex PCR; TCRdb keeps only in-frame clonotypes and omits some of them. The data contain 200,000 or so clones, more than 75% of them singletons. Sequencing was done on a sample of peripheral blood. These receptors came from a person aged 65-85 years with COVID-19, enrolled during active disease. Both conserved end residues are part of each CDR3. A D gene is named only where the DNA matches it firmly. Size is omitted from some rows. Given values are once, few, many or a class for expanded clones.

CDR3 protein | CDR3 DNA | CDR3 length | D gene | J gene | V gene | clone size
CASTRGTDTQYF | TGTGCCAGCACCCGGGGCACAGATACGCAGTATTTT | 12 | - | TRBJ2-3 | TRBV2 | -
CATSDVDRVGRETQYF | TGTGCCACCAGTGATGTGGACAGGGTCGGTAGGGAGACCCAGTACTTC | 16 | TRBD1 | TRBJ2-5 | TRBV24-1 | -
CASSPRYSETQYF | TGTGCCAGCAGCCCTAGGTATTCGGAGACCCAGTACTTC | 13 | - | TRBJ2-5 | TRBV11-2 | -
CASSQGPGLAGQYTQYF | TGTGCCAGCAGCCAAGGGCCGGGACTAGCGGGGCAATATACGCAGTATTTT | 17 | TRBD2 | TRBJ2-3 | TRBV3-1/TRBV3-2 | -
CASSQDGPGAVSFNEKLFF | TGTGCCAGCAGCCAAGATGGCCCAGGGGCAGTCTCCTTTAATGAAAAACTGTTTTTT | 19 | - | TRBJ1-4 | TRBV4-2 | -
CASAEALPGGTQYF | TGTGCCTCTGCCGAGGCGCTCCCCGGTGGGACCCAGTACTTC | 14 | - | TRBJ2-5 | TRBV19 | -
CSASGWGEQSSYNEQFF | TGCAGTGCTAGTGGGTGGGGGGAACAGAGCTCCTACAATGAGCAGTTCTTC | 17 | - | TRBJ2-1 | TRBV20-1 | once
CASGPLGEKLFF | TGTGCCAGTGGTCCCCTCGGGGAAAAACTGTTTTTT | 12 | - | TRBJ1-4 | TRBV19 | -
CASSHGQGAFGYTF | TGTGCCAGCAGCCACGGACAGGGGGCGTTTGGCTACACCTTC | 14 | TRBD1 | TRBJ1-2 | TRBV3-1/TRBV3-2 | -
CASSFQVGSTDTQYF | TGTGCCAGCAGCTTTCAAGTCGGGAGCACAGATACGCAGTATTTT | 15 | - | TRBJ2-3 | TRBV11-1 | -
CASSRNSGYNNEQFF | TGTGCCAGTAGCCGGAATAGCGGATACAACAATGAGCAGTTCTTC | 15 | - | TRBJ2-1 | TRBV19 | -
CASSVHGEQFF | TGTGCCAGCAGCGTACATGGTGAGCAGTTCTTC | 11 | - | TRBJ2-1 | TRBV5-6 | -
CASSPPGQGQETQYF | TGTGCCAGCAGCCCTCCGGGACAGGGACAAGAGACCCAGTACTTC | 15 | TRBD1 | TRBJ2-5 | TRBV13 | few
CASRARVIGGELFF | TGTGCCAGCAGGGCCAGGGTTATAGGCGGGGAGCTGTTTTTT | 14 | - | TRBJ2-2 | TRBV2 | -
CASSEGRKQPQHF | TGTGCCAGTAGCGAGGGGAGGAAACAGCCCCAGCATTTT | 13 | - | TRBJ1-5 | TRBV19 | -
CATSRDRGGENIQYF | TGTGCCACCAGCAGAGATCGGGGAGGCGAAAACATTCAGTACTTC | 15 | - | TRBJ2-4 | TRBV15 | -
CASSLDLSGTLVGYTF | TGCGCCAGCAGCTTGGATCTAAGCGGGACGCTCGTGGGCTACACCTTC | 16 | - | TRBJ1-2 | TRBV5-1 | -
CSVLRDYEQFF | TGCAGCGTTTTGCGGGACTACGAGCAGTTCTTC | 11 | TRBD2 | TRBJ2-1 | TRBV29-1 | once
CASSLDKYGYTF | TGTGCCAGCAGCCTCGACAAGTATGGCTACACCTTC | 12 | - | TRBJ1-2 | TRBV5-4 | -
CASSIGTAAEKLFF | TGTGCCAGTAGTATCGGGACAGCGGCTGAAAAACTGTTTTTT | 14 | TRBD1 | TRBJ1-4 | TRBV19 | -
CASSAGTSRNTGELFF | TGCGCCAGCAGCGCCGGGACTAGCAGGAACACCGGGGAGCTGTTTTTT | 16 | TRBD2 | TRBJ2-2 | TRBV5-1 | -
CASRLYDRGVYGYTF | TGTGCCAGTAGGCTCTACGACAGGGGGGTCTATGGCTACACCTTC | 15 | TRBD1 | TRBJ1-2 | TRBV19 | -
CASSQSFTGGGTDTQYF | TGTGCCAGCTCACAATCCTTCACAGGGGGCGGCACAGATACGCAGTATTTT | 17 | TRBD1 | TRBJ2-3 | TRBV18 | -
CASSQDRGAYEQYF | TGTGCCAGCAGTCAGGACAGGGGGGCCTACGAGCAGTACTTC | 14 | TRBD1 | TRBJ2-7 | TRBV2 | -
CASSSRVSTSNQPQHF | TGTGCCAGCAGCTCCAGGGTTTCGACGAGCAATCAGCCCCAGCATTTT | 16 | - | TRBJ1-5 | TRBV7-2 | -
CASSLPGGGRETQYF | TGTGCCAGCAGCCTACCCGGGGGGGGCCGTGAGACCCAGTACTTC | 15 | TRBD2 | TRBJ2-5 | TRBV6-6 | -
CASSPHTGRIGYTF | TGTGCCAGCAGCCCCCATACAGGGCGAATCGGCTACACCTTC | 14 | - | TRBJ1-2 | TRBV5-5 | once
CASSSGLAAYNEQFF | TGTGCCAGCAGCTCGGGACTAGCGGCGTACAATGAGCAGTTCTTC | 15 | TRBD2 | TRBJ2-1 | TRBV27 | -
CASSSWGQTNSPLHF | TGTGCCAGCAGTTCCTGGGGACAGACTAATTCACCCCTCCACTTT | 15 | TRBD1 | TRBJ1-6 | TRBV27 | -
CSVDPGRNTGELFF | TGCAGCGTTGACCCCGGGAGAAACACCGGGGAGCTGTTTTTT | 14 | - | TRBJ2-2 | TRBV29-1 | -
CASSLALGDNSPLHF | TGTGCCAGCAGCTTGGCCTTAGGAGATAATTCACCCCTCCACTTT | 15 | - | TRBJ1-6 | TRBV5-4 | -
CASVPGLAGVGEQFF | TGTGCCAGCGTACCGGGACTAGCGGGAGTGGGTGAGCAGTTCTTC | 15 | TRBD2 | TRBJ2-1 | TRBV6-5 | -
CASSGGGNQPQHF | TGTGCCAGCAGCGGGGGGGGAAATCAGCCCCAGCATTTT | 13 | - | TRBJ1-5 | TRBV9 | -
CASSLVGVGRSGNTIYF | TGTGCCAGCAGCTTAGTTGGGGTAGGGAGGAGTGGAAACACCATATATTTT | 17 | - | TRBJ1-3 | TRBV7-8 | -
CASSLSGTANEQFF | TGTGCCAGCAGCCTCTCTGGGACAGCCAATGAGCAGTTCTTC | 14 | TRBD1 | TRBJ2-1 | TRBV7-3 | -
CASSYGGGEPNTGELFF | TGTGCCAGCAGTTACGGAGGGGGGGAGCCCAACACCGGGGAGCTGTTTTTT | 17 | - | TRBJ2-2 | TRBV6-2/TRBV6-3 | -
CASSLDVSANSPLHF | TGCGCCAGCAGCTTGGACGTGAGTGCTAATTCACCCCTCCACTTT | 15 | - | TRBJ1-6 | TRBV5-1 | -
CASSLREQYF | TGTGCCAGCAGTTTGCGAGAGCAGTACTTC | 10 | - | TRBJ2-7 | TRBV28 | -
CASSFYGTESYNEQFF | TGTGCCAGCAGCTTTTACGGGACTGAATCCTACAATGAGCAGTTCTTC | 16 | - | TRBJ2-1 | TRBV7-3 | -
CASSLEGDTTNEKLFF | TGCGCCAGCAGCTTGGAGGGGGACACAACTAATGAAAAACTGTTTTTT | 16 | - | TRBJ1-4 | TRBV5-1 | -
CASSQERGRRAFF | TGTGCCAGCAGCCAAGAGCGGGGGCGGCGAGCTTTCTTT | 13 | - | TRBJ1-1 | TRBV3-1/TRBV3-2 | -
CASSLGDRGAQPQHF | TGTGCCAGCAGCTTGGGGGACAGGGGAGCCCAGCCCCAGCATTTT | 15 | TRBD1 | TRBJ1-5 | TRBV5-8 | -
CASSFLGAGSPLHF | TGTGCCAGCAGTTTTTTGGGGGCAGGGTCACCCCTCCACTTT | 14 | - | TRBJ1-6 | TRBV27 | -
CASSTVRKTEAFF | TGTGCCAGCAGTACCGTGCGTAAAACTGAAGCTTTCTTT | 13 | - | TRBJ1-1 | TRBV12-3/TRBV12-4 | -
CAISGDRGGYGYTF | TGTGCCATCAGTGGGGACAGGGGAGGCTATGGCTACACCTTC | 14 | TRBD1 | TRBJ1-2 | TRBV10-3 | -
CASSHGQGYEQYF | TGTGCCAGCAGTCACGGACAGGGCTACGAGCAGTACTTC | 13 | TRBD1 | TRBJ2-7 | TRBV27 | -
CASSYLDNEQFF | TGTGCCAGCAGTTATCTAGACAATGAGCAGTTCTTC | 12 | - | TRBJ2-1 | TRBV6-2/TRBV6-3 | -
CAWRIQGSNQPQHF | TGTGCCTGGAGAATACAGGGGAGCAATCAGCCCCAGCATTTT | 14 | TRBD1 | TRBJ1-5 | TRBV30 | -
CASSLLLAGGEVRNEQFF | TGTGCCAGCAGCTTACTCCTAGCGGGAGGTGAAGTGCGCAATGAGCAGTTCTTC | 18 | TRBD2 | TRBJ2-1 | TRBV7-3 | -
CASTPGSGNSPLHF | TGTGCCAGTACCCCAGGATCTGGTAATTCACCCCTCCACTTT | 14 | - | TRBJ1-6 | TRBV19 | -
CASSITGGREQYF | TGTGCCAGCAGCATTACAGGGGGTCGAGAGCAGTACTTC | 13 | TRBD1 | TRBJ2-7 | TRBV7-8 | -
CASSPPGQGNTEAFF | TGTGCCAGCAGTCCTCCCGGACAGGGGAACACTGAAGCTTTCTTT | 15 | TRBD1 | TRBJ1-1 | TRBV28 | -
CASSLELIETSTDTQYF | TGTGCCAGCAGCTTAGAACTGATAGAAACTAGCACAGATACGCAGTATTTT | 17 | - | TRBJ2-3 | TRBV7-8 | -
CASSLLTGELFF | TGTGCCAGCAGTTTACTCACCGGGGAGCTGTTTTTT | 12 | - | TRBJ2-2 | TRBV12-3/TRBV12-4 | -